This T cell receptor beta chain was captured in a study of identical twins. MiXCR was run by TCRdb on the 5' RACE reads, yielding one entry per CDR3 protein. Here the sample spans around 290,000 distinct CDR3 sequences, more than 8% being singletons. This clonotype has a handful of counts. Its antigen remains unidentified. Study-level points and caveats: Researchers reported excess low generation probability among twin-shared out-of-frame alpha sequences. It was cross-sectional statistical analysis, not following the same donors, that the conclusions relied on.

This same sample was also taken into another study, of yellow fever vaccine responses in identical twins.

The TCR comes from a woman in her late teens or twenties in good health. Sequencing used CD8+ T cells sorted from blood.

Here the CDR3 DNA reads TGTGCCAGCAGTTACGGTACCCTGGAGACTAGCGGGGGGCGTACAGATACGCAGTATTTT. Its protein is CASSYGTLETSGGRTDTQYF. The chain joins TRBV6-2 or TRBV6-3 to TRBJ2-3; 13 bases agree with TRBD2. This CDR3 contains 20 residues. The germline V gene encodes CDR1 MNHEY and CDR2 SVGEGT. The V gene end was trimmed by 2 bases and the J gene end by 3 bases; junction bases not matched to a gene: 14.